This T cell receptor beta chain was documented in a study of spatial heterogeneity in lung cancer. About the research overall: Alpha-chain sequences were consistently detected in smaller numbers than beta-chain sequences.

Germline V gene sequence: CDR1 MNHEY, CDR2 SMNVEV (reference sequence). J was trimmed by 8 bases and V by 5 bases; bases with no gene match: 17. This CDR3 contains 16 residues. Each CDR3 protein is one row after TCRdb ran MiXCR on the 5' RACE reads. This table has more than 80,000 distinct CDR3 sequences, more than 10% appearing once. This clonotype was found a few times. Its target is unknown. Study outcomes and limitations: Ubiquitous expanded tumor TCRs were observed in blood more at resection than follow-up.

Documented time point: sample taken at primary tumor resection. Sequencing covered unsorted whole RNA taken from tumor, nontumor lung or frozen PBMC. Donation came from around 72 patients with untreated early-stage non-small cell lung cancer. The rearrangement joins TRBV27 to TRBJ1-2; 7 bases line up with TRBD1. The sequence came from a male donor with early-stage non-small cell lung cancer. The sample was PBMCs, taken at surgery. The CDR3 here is CASSPHAGAGGKGYTF. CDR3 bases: TGTGCCAGCAGTCCCCACGCGGGGGCAGGGGGAAAAGGCTACACCTTC.